This T cell receptor (beta chain) derives from a study of blood T cell repertoires in COVID-19. Turning to the study itself: The study drew acute and convalescent COVID-19 samples from the United States, Italy and Spain.

In germline, CDR1 is SGDLS, CDR2 YYNGEE. The junction had 17 bases not matched to a gene; V was cut back by 4 bases and J by 7 bases. The CDR3 spans 19 residues. The authors' processing: How many nucleated cells were present was estimated from reference gene primer amplification. The table came from immunoSEQ multiplex PCR; TCRdb's copy has only in-frame clones and leaves some out. That table is the source of V, J and clone size, and D and trimming were worked out from the DNA. There are roughly 150,000 clones in the sample; over 70% occur only once, and about 19% lies in the top ten. The sample holds many counts of this clone.

The sequenced sample was peripheral blood. The receptor comes from a woman in her seventies who had recovered from COVID-19. This rearrangement joins TRBV9 to TRBJ1-4; 12 bases are shared with TRBD1. CDR3 coding DNA: TGTGCCAGCAGCCCACGGGGGACAGGGGGCTCCGGAGCCCCTGAAAAACTGTTTTTT. Residues: CASSPRGTGGSGAPEKLFF.